This T cell receptor (beta chain) was profiled in a study of blood T cell repertoires in COVID-19. Study in general: In each case, the material was cDNA or gDNA derived from T cells, B-cell-depleted T cells, or PBMCs.

Sequencing used immunoSEQ multiplex PCR; TCRdb keeps in-frame clones, though not all of them. The sample includes 150,000 to 200,000 clones, nearly 90% of them seen just once. Sequencing was done on a sample of peripheral blood. This receptor was identified in a man aged 45-60 years with acute or convalescent COVID-19.

The CDR3 region has the DNA TGTGCCAGCAGTGAAGGGGCTAGCGGGGGCTACCAAGAGACCCAGTACTTC. Encoded protein: CASSEGASGGYQETQYF. The rearrangement joins TRBV6-1 to TRBJ2-5; 10 positions match TRBD2. Germline V gene sequence: CDR1 MNHNS, CDR2 SASEGT. The CDR3 loop spans 17 amino acids. V was clipped by 1 base and J by 0 bases; unmatched bases: 5.